Below, 3 T cell receptor beta chains from the same sample are listed, as sequenced in a study of T cells in Graves' hyperthyroidism and ophthalmopathy. Regions amplified from RNA transcripts were the TCR beta CDR3 regions. HTBI primers drove first-round RT-PCR of the TCR CDR3. TCRdb independently ran MiXCR on the multiplex PCR reads; one entry per CDR3 protein. The data hold 410,000 or so distinct CDR3 sequences, with about 15% observed a single time. The sample was blood. These receptors were obtained from a man in his late teens or twenties with Graves' ophthalmopathy.

There are many counts of this clonotype. The chain links TRBV6-1 to TRBJ1-1; D is perhaps TRBD1 (5 bases). Germline V lookup: CDR1 MNHNS, CDR2 SASEGT. The CDR3 is made up of 15 amino acids. V was clipped by 2 bases and J by 1 base, with 11 bases between them. The CDR3 reads CASSEFPDRNTEAFF. The DNA of the CDR3 is TGTGCCAGCAGTGAATTTCCCGACAGGAACACTGAAGCTTTCTTT.

There are a few counts of this clonotype. The gene calls are TRBV10-1 and TRBJ2-6, with D possibly matching TRBD1 (5 bases). V lost 2 bases, J lost 2 bases, and 10 bases lay in between. There are 16 residues in the CDR3. The germline gives CDR1 WNHNN, CDR2 SYGVQD (reference sequence). The CDR3 region has the DNA TGCGCCAGCAGTGAGGGTTGGGGCGCTGGGGCCAACGTCCTGACTTTC. Encoded protein: CASSEGWGAGANVLTF.

At least ten counts were recorded for this clonotype. The V gene is TRBV2, the J gene TRBJ1-2; D is possibly TRBD1 (5 bases). Germline-derived CDR1 and CDR2 are SNHLY and FYNNEI. The CDR3 length is 13 residues. The V end lost 2 bases, the J end lost 4 bases, and 8 bases lay between the germline ends. The CDR3 bases are TGTGCCAGCAGTGAACGACAGACCTATGGCTACACCTTC. Its translation: CASSERQTYGYTF.